What follows describes a single T cell receptor (beta chain). What it binds is unknown. The J segment lost 6 bases and the V segment lost 7 bases, leaving 4 bases of the junction unmatched. The V gene's germline CDR1 is ENHRY and CDR2 SYGVKD. The CDR3 is 13 amino acids. The data belong to a study of neoadjuvant nivolumab and ipilimumab in lung cancer. General study findings and limits: Pathologic regression was not significantly tied to TCR clonality. Resected tumors had greater TCR richness and clonality than uninvolved lung. Blood richness before therapy tracked richness in tumors resected after neoadjuvant therapy.

Assay used: immunoSEQ multiplex PCR; TCRdb lists only in-frame clones, some missing. The repertoire holds 25,000 or so clones, with 83% as singletons. This sequence originates from an adult with non-small cell lung cancer. This chain connects TRBV10-3 to TRBJ2-3; 10 bases line up with TRBD2. Sequenced material: tumor tissue, taken after neoadjuvant nivolumab, alone or with ipilimumab, at or shortly before surgery. CDR3 sequence reads: CAITSGGLDTQYF. CDR3 bases: TGTGCCATCACTAGCGGGGGACTTGATACGCAGTATTTT.